This T cell receptor beta chain was found in a study of cytomegalovirus exposure and HLA in healthy donors. Study-wide context: A data release that came early held some 79 million unique TCRs from HLA-typed donors.

This PCR relied on a set of 60 Vbeta primers and 13 Jbeta primers. This table comes from immunoSEQ multiplex PCR, and its TCRdb copy is limited to in-frame clones, with some not included. The sample lists more than 95,000 clones, 65% to 75% occurring once. This CDR3 is 12 amino acids long. In germline, CDR1 is SGHTA, CDR2 FQGNSA. Between the trimmed V and J ends, which lost 6 bases and 5 bases, there was a span of 8 bases. A remark on this clone: The target antigen is unknown.

Study-level results: The authors later found most CMV-associated TCR beta chains appeared HLA-restricted. The study flagged around 160 TCR beta chains as cytomegalovirus-associated.

This TCR came from a female donor in good health and CMV-seropositive. The sample comprised PBMCs. The genes are TRBV7-2 and TRBJ2-1; D may be TRBD1 (5 bases). The chain's CDR3 is CASRQDHNEQFF. As DNA, the CDR3 is TGTGCCAGCAGACAGGACCACAATGAGCAGTTCTTC. The entire variable domain, with the rest obtained from reference TRBV7-2 and TRBJ2-1, is as follows: GAGVSQSPSNKVTEKGKDVELRCDPISGHTALYWYRQSLGQGLEFLIYFQGNSAPDKSGLPSDRFSAERTGGSVSTLTIQRTQQEDSAVYLCASRQDHNEQFFGPGTRLTVL.